This record covers a single T cell receptor beta chain. The antigen remains unidentified. The record originates from a study of regulatory T cells in long-lasting Graves disease. Across the study: Recently diagnosed Graves' patients had received antithyroid drugs for under 3 months. Study-wide findings and caveats: Patients with persistent disease shared 2,741 public clonotypes, outpacing the roughly 1,000 shared by new patients.

Regarding time point: newly diagnosed GD, antithyroid drugs for less than 3 months. Isolated PBMC RNA provided the starting material for the TCR library. CDR3-region Arm-PCR and iRepertoire HTBI primers produced the TCR beta libraries. TCRdb independently ran MiXCR on the multiplex PCR reads; one entry per CDR3 protein. Among 300,000 to 400,000 distinct CDR3 sequences listed, 15% to 19% were seen once. This receptor was obtained from a female donor with Graves disease. The sequencing used peripheral blood mononuclear cells (PBMCs), collected at new diagnosis, from a patient treated with antithyroid drugs.

The CDR3 region is CASSLARHWEEDSSYEQYF. CDR3 nucleotides: TGCGCCAGCAGCTTGGCTAGACACTGGGAGGAAGACAGCTCCTACGAGCAGTACTTC. V is TRBV5-1 and J is TRBJ2-7, with D perhaps matching TRBD2 (6 bases). V was shortened by 0 bases and J by 0 bases, with 22 bases between the two germline ends. The CDR3 has 19 residues. CDR1 and CDR2 (germline): SGHRS, YFSETQ.